This T cell receptor (beta chain) was profiled in a study of CD8+ T cells in alopecia areata. cDNA reverse transcribed from extracted RNA served as the sequencing template. Sequencing used immunoSEQ multiplex PCR; TCRdb keeps in-frame clones, though not all of them. Of 100,000 to 150,000 clones listed, 61% were seen once; the top ten hold around 5.7%. Treatment noted: oral pan-JAK inhibitor, 5-10 mg twice daily. The sequence derives from a human donor with alopecia areata. The input for sequencing was CD4+ T cells sorted from blood, taken at week 4, from a patient treated with tofacitinib.

The CDR3 reads CASSPSSGGMSQYF. CDR3 in DNA: TGTGCCAGCAGCCCATCTAGCGGGGGGATGTCGCAGTATTTT. The chain uses TRBV11-2 and TRBJ2-3; 11 positions match TRBD2. The CDR3 has 14 amino acids. Germline values: CDR1 SGHAT, CDR2 FQNNGV. J lost 10 bases, V lost 5 bases, and 8 bases had no gene match. Filled out from reference TRBV11-2 and TRBJ2-3, the complete variable domain reads EAGVAQSPRYKIIEKRQSVAFWCNPISGHATLYWYQQILGQGPKLLIQFQNNGVVDDSQLPKDRFSAERLKGVDSTLKIQPAKLEDSAVYLCASSPSSGGMSQYFGPGTRLTVL.